These T cell receptor beta chains were read from a single sample in a study of response to subunit inactivated influenza vaccine. TCRdb analysed the RT-PCR reads with MiXCR anew, one entry per CDR3 protein. The data contain roughly 780,000 distinct CDR3 sequences, around a sixth of them singletons. Sequenced material: PBMCs from blood, taken approximately 5 days after vaccination. These receptors all come from a man in his fifties who received an inactivated influenza vaccine. CDR3s leave out the opening cysteine and the closing phenylalanine or tryptophan. The order of the fields is V gene, CDR3 length, CDR3 protein.

v_gene: TRBV11-2; len: 13; CDR3aa: ASSLDTHSTDTQY
v_gene: TRBV10-1; len: 10; CDR3aa: AGGDSSYEQY
v_gene: TRBV28; len: 13; CDR3aa: ASRTGGRKTGELF
v_gene: TRBV6-2/TRBV6-3; len: 11; CDR3aa: ASTQLGYPEAF
v_gene: TRBV9; len: 10; CDR3aa: ASSVDIYGYT
v_gene: TRBV10-3; len: 12; CDR3aa: AISEQELNTEAF
v_gene: TRBV15; len: 17; CDR3aa: ATSRRVGGGPLNTGELF
v_gene: TRBV10-3; len: 12; CDR3aa: AINDQGGINEQF
v_gene: TRBV6-5; len: 14; CDR3aa: ASSYSALTNTGELF
v_gene: TRBV20-1; len: 13; CDR3aa: SAKGGSGRIETQY
v_gene: TRBV14; len: 14; CDR3aa: ASSVRTSGVYNEQF
v_gene: TRBV5-1; len: 13; CDR3aa: ASSGGTGGNSPLH
v_gene: TRBV4-3; len: 15; CDR3aa: ASSQDSLGANTGELF
v_gene: TRBV20-1; len: 12; CDR3aa: SAREDPYKNIQY
v_gene: TRBV5-4; len: 11; CDR3aa: ASSWEQWREQF
v_gene: TRBV4-3; len: 13; CDR3aa: ASSPAGWYTDTQY
v_gene: TRBV28; len: 10; CDR3aa: ASSDSNEKLF
v_gene: TRBV24-1; len: 11; CDR3aa: ATEEGPTGELF
v_gene: TRBV20-1; len: 12; CDR3aa: SAPPGTGPYEQY
v_gene: TRBV12-3/TRBV12-4; len: 14; CDR3aa: ASRTYRGTPPYEQY
v_gene: TRBV28; len: 12; CDR3aa: ASRSPGMGAEAF
v_gene: TRBV18; len: 13; CDR3aa: ASSSQGANTGELF
v_gene: TRBV9; len: 12; CDR3aa: ASSPRVSYNEQF
v_gene: TRBV20-1; len: 13; CDR3aa: SAQNSGGFSDTQY
v_gene: TRBV6-2/TRBV6-3; len: 16; CDR3aa: ASSNTGTSGSRVDTQY
v_gene: TRBV11-2; len: 13; CDR3aa: ASSLGGGSNYEQY
v_gene: TRBV7-8; len: 14; CDR3aa: ASSVWDQCGNGELF
v_gene: TRBV7-9; len: 12; CDR3aa: ASSPKGSNYGYT
v_gene: TRBV20-1; len: 11; CDR3aa: SAAGIGTDTQY
v_gene: TRBV6-4; len: 12; CDR3aa: ASSENQGNQPQH
v_gene: TRBV7-8; len: 13; CDR3aa: ASSLGLGEHGEAF
v_gene: TRBV11-1; len: 14; CDR3aa: ASSISSRTGSYEQY
v_gene: TRBV6-2/TRBV6-3; len: 11; CDR3aa: ASSFYNTYEQY
v_gene: TRBV7-9; len: 15; CDR3aa: ASSPLRRDLLNYGYT
v_gene: TRBV9; len: 11; CDR3aa: ASSVGLKDEQF
v_gene: TRBV4-2; len: 13; CDR3aa: ASSQGRHGSPEAF
v_gene: TRBV6-5; len: 13; CDR3aa: ASSYSTSGSEELF
v_gene: TRBV5-6; len: 9; CDR3aa: ASSLVGPQF
v_gene: TRBV7-6; len: 14; CDR3aa: ASKDGLAGENGELF